This T cell receptor beta chain was recovered during a study of CD8+ T cells in alopecia areata. Study-wide findings and caveats: With tofacitinib ongoing, many expanded lesional clones persisted in both scalp and blood. Uncertainty remains about how baseline CD8+ expansion links to response, with one nonresponder.

Extracted from the samples, RNA was reverse transcribed into cDNA to serve as the sequencing template. TCRdb's table, derived via immunoSEQ multiplex PCR, lists solely in-frame clones and lacks some. Here the sample spans about 190,000 clones, about 60% being singletons. Worth noting for this clone: What it recognizes is unknown.

The germline V gene has CDR1 SGHDN and CDR2 FVKESK. With 0 bases removed from V and 0 bases from J, the gap between germline ends came to 2 bases. This CDR3 is built from 14 residues. The treatment here: oral pan-JAK inhibitor, 5-10 mg twice daily. In alopecia areata patients, both lesional scalp punch biopsies and peripheral blood were collected. The gene calls are TRBV14 and TRBJ2-2; D call uncertain. The material sequenced was CD4+ T cells sorted from blood, taken at week 4, from a patient treated with tofacitinib. The receptor comes from a human donor with alopecia areata. The CDR3 region has the DNA TGTGCCAGCAGCCAAGAAACGAACACCGGGGAGCTGTTTTTT. This encodes CASSQETNTGELFF.